Sequencing of this T cell receptor beta chain was carried out in a study of siplizumab effects on memory and regulatory T cells. General study results and limits: About 80-97% of proliferating CD4+ or CD8+ clones had no assignable naive or memory phenotype.

The repertoire was sequenced with immunoSEQ multiplex PCR; TCRdb's copy has only in-frame clones and lacks some. Found here are some 100,000 clones, around 92% of them singletons; the top ten hold roughly 2.5%. Germline loops: CDR1 LNHDA, CDR2 SQIVND (reference sequence). This CDR3 contains 16 residues. V gave up 4 bases and J gave up 3 bases, with 16 bases separating them. On this clone: What it binds is not known.

The chain combines TRBV19 with TRBJ1-5, with D possibly matching TRBD1 (6 bases). The specimen sequenced was CD4+ T cells sorted from blood. The receptor was derived from a human donor in good health. Some clones in this sample may be carry-over from other donors' samples. The CDR3 sequence is CASSKVQGSFNQPQHF. The CDR3 nucleotides are TGTGCCAGTAGTAAGGTCCAGGGGAGTTTCAATCAGCCCCAGCATTTT.